The 19 T cell receptor beta chains in this list originate from one sample, sequenced in a study of blood T cell repertoires in COVID-19. This table comes from immunoSEQ multiplex PCR, and its TCRdb copy is limited to in-frame clones, with some not included. The sample lists almost 350,000 clones, more than 70% occurring once. Source material: peripheral blood. Every receptor here comes from a woman aged 60 to 75 with COVID-19, enrolled during active disease.

This rearrangement joins TRBV2 to TRBJ1-1; TRBD1 might be the D (6 bases). Trimming cost V 4 bases and J 4 bases, with 10 bases left between them. The CDR3 has 13 residues. Germline V lookup: CDR1 SNHLY, CDR2 FYNNEI. In DNA form, the CDR3 reads TGTGCCAGCAGTGGGCAGGGGACCACTGAAGCTTTCTTT. It encodes CASSGQGTTEAFF.

The rearrangement joins TRBV2 to TRBJ1-1, with D hard to call. The CDR3 is made up of 14 amino acids. CDR1 is SNHLY and CDR2 is FYNNEI in the germline V gene. V lost 3 bases and J lost 3, with 11 bases in between. The CDR3 here is CASSEVSVYTEAFF. DNA of the CDR3: TGTGCCAGCAGTGAGGTTAGCGTGTACACTGAAGCTTTCTTT.

The CDR3 DNA is TGTGCCAGTAGCCTCCGGACAGGGAGGTCCTACGAGCAGTACTTC. Translating gives CASSLRTGRSYEQYF. The J gene is TRBJ2-7, the V gene TRBV19; 8 bases align to TRBD1. The ends lost 6 bases at V and 1 base at J; junction bases unmatched: 8. In germline, CDR1 is LNHDA, CDR2 SQIVND (reference sequence). This CDR3 is built from 15 residues.

This rearrangement joins TRBV19 to TRBJ1-2, with TRBD1 matching over 7 bases. The J segment lost 5 bases and the V segment lost 6 bases, leaving 9 bases of the junction unmatched. The CDR3 contains 14 residues. The germline V gene encodes CDR1 LNHDA and CDR2 SQIVND (reference sequence). For the CDR3, the DNA is TGTGCCAGTAGGAGAGGGGACAGCACATATGGCTACACCTTC. The encoded protein is CASRRGDSTYGYTF.

The chain links TRBV19 to TRBJ1-5, with D hard to call. Germline CDR1 and CDR2: LNHDA and SQIVND (reference sequence). V was cut by 2 bases and J by 10 bases, with 9 bases left in between. The CDR3 is made up of 12 amino acids. This CDR3 is CASSINGRPQHF. CDR3 nucleotides: TGTGCCAGTAGTATAAATGGGCGACCCCAGCATTTT.

This sequence joins TRBV2 and TRBJ1-5; weak D call: TRBD1 (6 bases). There are 12 residues in the CDR3. The V gene's germline CDR1 is SNHLY and CDR2 FYNNEI. Trimming removed 4 bases at V and 7 bases at J, with 8 bases between. In DNA form, the CDR3 reads TGTGCCAGCAGTGCAGGGGACCAGCCCCAGCATTTT. It codes for CASSAGDQPQHF.

The J gene is TRBJ1-5, the V gene TRBV2; 8 bases agree with TRBD1. The CDR3 spans 14 residues. Germline-derived CDR1 and CDR2 are SNHLY and FYNNEI. The ends lost 2 bases at V and 6 bases at J; junction bases unmatched: 3. The CDR3 bases are TGTGCCAGCAGTGAACAGGGGGCAAGTCAGCCCCAGCATTTT. Amino acid sequence: CASSEQGASQPQHF.

This clone has just one count. The CDR3 DNA follows: TGTGCCAGCAGCTTGACAGGGGCCACTGAAGCTTTCTTT. Amino acid sequence: CASSLTGATEAFF. This chain connects TRBV5-6 to TRBJ1-1; TRBD1 agrees at 7 bases. V was clipped by 1 base and J by 4 bases; unmatched bases: 1. This CDR3 has 13 amino acids. Germline V gene data show CDR1 as SGHDT and CDR2 as YYEEEE.

The rearrangement joins TRBV14 to TRBJ1-1, with D possibly being TRBD1 (5 bases). The CDR3 is made up of 15 amino acids. The germline V and J ends were trimmed by 5 bases and 0 bases, with 13 bases remaining between them. From germline, CDR1 is SGHDN and CDR2 FVKESK. The CDR3 is CASSYFGGVNTEAFF. The CDR3 DNA reads TGTGCCAGCAGCTACTTTGGGGGGGTGAACACTGAAGCTTTCTTT. Complete variable domain (other parts from reference TRBV14 and TRBJ1-1): EAGVTQFPSHSVIEKGQTVTLRCDPISGHDNLYWYRRVMGKEIKFLLHFVKESKQDESGMPNNRFLAERTGGTYSTLKVQPAELEDSGVYFCASSYFGGVNTEAFFGQGTRLTVV.

The V call is TRBV6-5, the J call TRBJ2-5; a possible D gene is TRBD1 (7 bases). The V gene's germline CDR1 is MNHEY and CDR2 SVGAGI. The germline V and J ends were trimmed by 0 bases and 4 bases, with 15 bases remaining between them. There are 16 residues in the CDR3. This CDR3 reads CASSYSPGGGGETQYF. The CDR3 nucleotides are TGTGCCAGCAGTTACTCTCCAGGGGGAGGTGGAGAGACCCAGTACTTC.

The chain recombines TRBV3-1 (or the pseudogene TRBV3-2) with TRBJ1-2, with a weak D call TRBD1 (6 bases). Trimming removed 1 base from V and 4 bases from J, with 10 bases in between. Germline V gives CDR1 LGHDT, CDR2 YNNKEL (reference sequence). This CDR3 comprises 14 residues. This CDR3 is CASSQADSRYGYTF. CDR3 coding DNA: TGTGCCAGCAGCCAAGCGGACAGCCGCTATGGCTACACCTTC.

V and J are TRBV9 and TRBJ1-2, with TRBD1 matching 7 bases. The trim removed 3 bases at V and 3 bases at J, leaving 2 bases unmatched. This CDR3 comprises 13 residues. CDR1 SGDLS and CDR2 YYNGEE come from the germline V gene. The CDR3 protein is CASSAGQDYGYTF. DNA for the CDR3: TGTGCCAGCAGCGCTGGACAGGACTATGGCTACACCTTC.

The V gene is TRBV4-1, the J gene TRBJ2-1; 9 positions agree with TRBD2. Germline V gene sequence: CDR1 MGHRA, CDR2 YSYEKL. The ends lost 0 bases at V and 3 bases at J; junction bases unmatched: 3. This CDR3 has 16 amino acids. The CDR3: CASSQDSSGNYNEQFF. DNA for the CDR3: TGCGCCAGCAGCCAAGATTCTAGCGGGAACTACAATGAGCAGTTCTTC.

The chain couples TRBV7-2 to TRBJ2-5, with a weak D call TRBD2 (6 bases). The V end lost 6 bases, the J end lost 2 bases, and 13 bases lay between the germline ends. There are 14 residues in the CDR3. Germline lookup yields CDR1 SGHTA and CDR2 FQGNSA. DNA for the CDR3: TGTGCCAGCAGTCGTAGCGGTGGACAAGAGACCCAGTACTTC. Its translation: CASSRSGGQETQYF.

The chain uses TRBV4-1 and TRBJ1-2; weak D call: TRBD1 (6 bases). Trimming shortened V by 8 bases and J by 6 bases, and 25 bases separated the two germline ends. The CDR3 runs 16 residues. Germline-derived CDR1 and CDR2 are MGHRA and YSYEKL. The CDR3 sequence is CASQRGGAQGLNGYTF. CDR3 DNA sequence: TGCGCCAGCCAACGAGGGGGGGCGCAGGGGTTGAATGGCTACACCTTC.

This chain links TRBV10-2 with TRBJ1-1, with TRBD1 matching over 8 bases. Unmatched junction bases numbered 2, after V lost 0 bases and J lost 2 bases. The CDR3 length is 15 residues. Germline V gene data show CDR1 as WSHSY and CDR2 as SAAADI. DNA for the CDR3: TGCGCCAGCAGTGAGTCGGGACAGGCAAACACTGAAGCTTTCTTT. Amino acids: CASSESGQANTEAFF.

The rearrangement joins TRBV19 to TRBJ1-5; 9 bases agree with TRBD1. V trimming: 1 base; J trimming: 6 bases; junction bases outside the gene matches: 7. From germline, CDR1 is LNHDA and CDR2 SQIVND (reference sequence). There are 16 residues in the CDR3. The CDR3 nucleotides read TGTGCCAGTAGTATAGGGACAGGGGTAATGGGTCAGCCCCAGCATTTT. Its protein is CASSIGTGVMGQPQHF.

In nucleotides, the CDR3 is TGTGCCAGCAGCCAAGGTTTAGTGCCGGACACCATATATTTT. Its protein is CASSQGLVPDTIYF. The V call is TRBV3-1 (or the pseudogene TRBV3-2), the J call TRBJ1-3, with D hard to call. Germline-derived CDR1 and CDR2 are LGHDT and YNNKEL (reference sequence). Deletions cut 1 base from V and 8 bases from J, with 12 bases between. The CDR3 spans 14 residues.

J is TRBJ1-1 and V is TRBV29-1, with 8 bases matching TRBD1. This CDR3 has 14 residues. After removal of 6 bases from V and 1 base from J, the junction contained 7 bases not matched to a gene. Germline V gene lookup returns CDR1 SQVTM and CDR2 ANQGSEA. Written as DNA, the CDR3 is TGCAGCGTAGATACCGGGACAGGGAACACTGAAGCTTTCTTT. This translates into CSVDTGTGNTEAFF.